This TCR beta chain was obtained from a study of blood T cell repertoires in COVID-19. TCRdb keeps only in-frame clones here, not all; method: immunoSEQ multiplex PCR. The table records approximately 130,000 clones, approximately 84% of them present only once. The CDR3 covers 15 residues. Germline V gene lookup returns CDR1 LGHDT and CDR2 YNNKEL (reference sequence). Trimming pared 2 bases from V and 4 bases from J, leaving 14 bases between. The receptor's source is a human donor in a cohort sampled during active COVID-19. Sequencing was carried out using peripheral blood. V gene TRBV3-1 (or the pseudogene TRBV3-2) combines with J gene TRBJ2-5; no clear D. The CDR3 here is CASSQLEIGGETQYF. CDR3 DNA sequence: TGTGCCAGCAGCCAATTGGAGATTGGTGGAGAGACCCAGTACTTC.